What follows are 26 T cell receptor beta chains derived from one specimen sequenced in a study of CD8+CD57+ T cells in acquired aplastic anemia. CDR3 and TCR beta VDJ profiling relied on genomic DNA as the template. Using its own MiXCR run on the reads, TCRdb lists one record per CDR3 protein. The sample carries 75,000 to 80,000 distinct CDR3 sequences, approximately 70% recorded once. Selection for sequencing was limited to patients who had shown CD8+CD57+ cell expansion by flow cytometry. Sample: sorted CD4+, CD8+, or CD8+CD57+ T cells (not recorded which) from PBMCs. The receptors stem from a human donor with aplastic anemia.

The chain carries TRBV7-9 and TRBJ2-3, with D maybe TRBD2 (6 bases). Germline CDR1 and CDR2: SEHNR and FQNEAQ (reference sequence). There are 14 residues in the CDR3. Trimming left V 7 bases short and J 2 bases short, with 13 bases between. The CDR3 DNA reads as TGTGCCAGCACCATAGCGGAGCTCACAGATACGCAGTATTTT. Translated, it gives CASTIAELTDTQYF. The full variable domain, completed using reference TRBV7-9 and TRBJ2-3, is DTGVSQNPRHKITKRGQNVTFRCDPISEHNRLYWYRQTLGQGPEFLTYFQNEAQLEKSRLLSDRFSAERPKGSFSTLEIQRTEQGDSAMYLCASTIAELTDTQYFGPGTRLTVL.

This rearrangement joins TRBV7-9 to TRBJ2-7; D is perhaps TRBD1 or TRBD2 (5 bases each). V lost 5 bases and J 4 bases, leaving 12 bases between the germline ends. The CDR3 is made up of 13 amino acids. Germline CDR1 and CDR2: SEHNR and FQNEAQ (reference sequence). CDR3 in amino acids: CASSQGERYEQYF. The CDR3 region has the DNA TGTGCCAGCAGCCAAGGGGAGAGGTACGAGCAGTACTTC.

The chain links TRBV6-1 to TRBJ2-7; TRBD1 aligns across 11 bases. J gave up 4 bases and V 5 bases, and 4 bases lay outside the gene matches. The CDR3 is made up of 14 amino acids. Germline V gene data show CDR1 as MNHNS and CDR2 as SASEGT. CDR3 nucleotides: TGTGCCAGCAGTAGGACAGGGGGCGGGTACGAGCAGTACTTC. It encodes CASSRTGGGYEQYF.

This clonotype has only a few counts. This sequence joins TRBV10-3 and TRBJ1-6, with TRBD1 identical over 7 bases. The germline V gene has CDR1 ENHRY and CDR2 SYGVKD. The CDR3 length is 12 residues. J was trimmed by 12 bases and V by 6 bases; bases with no gene match: 5. CDR3 nucleotide sequence: TGTGCCATCAGAGGGGACAGTAGACCCCTCCACTTT. It translates to CAIRGDSRPLHF.

This chain joins TRBV24-1 and TRBJ2-5; D might be TRBD2 (6 bases). Trimming took off 3 bases at V and 9 bases at J, with 10 bases between the two ends. CDR3 length: 12 residues. Germline V gene data show CDR1 as KGHDR and CDR2 as SFDVKD. Here the CDR3 reads CATSDPPGAQYF. The CDR3 DNA is TGTGCCACCAGTGATCCACCGGGGGCCCAGTACTTC.

The V gene is TRBV5-4, the J gene TRBJ2-1; tentatively, D is TRBD2 (5 bases). Trimming removed 0 bases from V and 5 bases from J, with 6 bases in between. The CDR3 is made up of 13 amino acids. Germline V lookup: CDR1 SGHNT, CDR2 YYREEE (reference sequence). CDR3 amino acids: CASSLVGDNEQFF. In DNA, the CDR3 is TGTGCCAGCAGCTTGGTCGGGGACAATGAGCAGTTCTTC.

This rearrangement joins TRBV7-9 to TRBJ2-5; 9 bases fit TRBD2. Unmatched junction bases numbered 10, after V lost 2 bases and J lost 9 bases. Germline V gene sequence: CDR1 SEHNR, CDR2 FQNEAQ (reference sequence). The CDR3 covers 15 residues. The CDR3 DNA sequence: TGTGCCAGCAGCTTAACCTCCGCGGGGGGGGTGGCCCAGTACTTC. It is translated as CASSLTSAGGVAQYF.

The chain is built from TRBV7-9 and TRBJ1-6, with 7 bases fitting TRBD1. The CDR3 runs 15 residues. Germline CDR1 reads SEHNR; CDR2 reads FQNEAQ (reference sequence). J gave up 7 bases and V 5 bases, and 8 bases lay outside the gene matches. For the CDR3, the DNA is TGTGCCAGCAGCCAAGAACGGGACAGAAATTCACCCCTCCACTTT. This encodes CASSQERDRNSPLHF.

This chain connects TRBV20-1 to TRBJ2-1; D not certain. In germline, CDR1 is DFQATT, CDR2 SNEGSKA (reference sequence). The germline V and J ends were trimmed by 1 base and 4 bases, with 11 bases remaining between them. This CDR3 spans 14 amino acids. The CDR3 DNA reads TGCAGTGCTAGAGGGGCCACAGAGTACAATGAGCAGTTCTTC. Its translation is CSARGATEYNEQFF.

The chain couples TRBV7-2 to TRBJ1-2, with 9 bases matching TRBD1. Trimming took 8 bases from V and 6 from J; bases not matched to a gene: 7. Germline CDR1 and CDR2: SGHTA and FQGNSA. This CDR3 is 13 amino acids long. CDR3 sequence (DNA): TGTGCCAGCCATACAGGGGGCTTAGATGGCTACACCTTC. This sequence encodes CASHTGGLDGYTF.

The V and J genes are TRBV25-1 and TRBJ1-1, with 8 bases identical to TRBD1. CDR3 length: 12 residues. Germline V lookup: CDR1 MGHDK, CDR2 SYGVNS. The junction had 0 bases not matched to a gene; V was cut back by 4 bases and J by 5 bases. CDR3 nucleotides: TGTGCCAGCAGTGGGACAGGGACTGAAGCTTTCTTT. Protein: CASSGTGTEAFF.

The chain combines TRBV7-8 with TRBJ1-5; possible D gene TRBD1, 5 bases. The ends were cut back, 8 bases at V and 9 bases at J, with 14 bases in the middle. CDR1 is SGHVS, CDR2 FQNEAQ, per germline. This CDR3 spans 12 amino acids. The CDR3, as DNA: TGTGCCAGCGGGACTCGCACGGGGCCCCAGCATTTT. Protein product: CASGTRTGPQHF.

J is TRBJ2-7 and V is TRBV19; 10 bases are shared with TRBD1. CDR1 is LNHDA, CDR2 SQIVND, per germline (reference sequence). Losses at the gene ends were 3 bases for V and 6 bases for J; bases not matched to a gene: 2. The CDR3 length is 13 residues. CDR3 bases: TGTGCCAGTAGTATGGGACAGGGGAGCGAGCAGTACTTC. Translated, it gives CASSMGQGSEQYF.

A remark on this clonotype: One junction end does not reproduce the germline sequence, and a read error may be involved. The V call is TRBV19, the J call TRBJ1-1, with D perhaps TRBD1 (6 bases). In germline, CDR1 is LNHDA, CDR2 SQIVND (reference sequence). This CDR3 has 14 residues. For the CDR3, the DNA is TGTGCCAGTAGTATAGTCTTAGGGGACACTGAAGCTTTCTTC. As protein: CASSIVLGDTEAFF.

This clonotype was observed a few times. The V call is TRBV24-1, the J call TRBJ2-2, with D perhaps TRBD1 (5 bases). The germline CDR1 and CDR2 sequences are KGHDR and SFDVKD. Deletions cut 1 base from V and 5 bases from J, with 7 bases between. The CDR3 extends over 14 amino acids. The CDR3: CATSDFRATGELFF. CDR3 coding DNA: TGTGCCACCAGTGATTTCAGGGCTACCGGGGAGCTGTTTTTT.

This clonotype occurred once. The gene calls are TRBV20-1 and TRBJ2-7; D remains ambiguous. V lost 3 bases to trimming and J lost 0 bases, with 9 bases between them. Germline-derived CDR1 and CDR2 are DFQATT and SNEGSKA (reference sequence). This CDR3 is 13 amino acids long. DNA of the CDR3: TGCAGTGCTAGGGCAGTTTTCTCCTACGAGCAGTACTTC. This encodes CSARAVFSYEQYF.

The gene calls are TRBV7-8 and TRBJ2-1; TRBD2 matches 7 bases. V shed 4 bases and J 6 bases; nucleotides not matched to a gene: 6. CDR3 length: 14 amino acids. Germline V gene lookup returns CDR1 SGHVS and CDR2 FQNEAQ. CDR3 loop: CASSYSGTGNEQFF. CDR3 nucleotide sequence: TGTGCCAGCAGCTACAGCGGGACTGGCAATGAGCAGTTCTTC.

In its sample, this clonotype was seen a few times. V gene TRBV11-2 combines with J gene TRBJ2-1; TRBD2 matches at 11 bases. V shed 5 bases and J 7 bases; nucleotides not matched to a gene: 10. The CDR3 runs to 16 residues. Germline CDR1 reads SGHAT; CDR2 reads FQNNGV. CDR3 in DNA: TGTGCCAGCAGCCCCTTAGCGGGAGGGCCCAAAAATGAGCAGTTCTTC. As protein: CASSPLAGGPKNEQFF.

The chain couples TRBV10-1 to TRBJ2-2; D gene unclear. The CDR3 loop spans 15 amino acids. V lost 2 bases and J 3 bases, leaving 10 bases between the germline ends. CDR1 is WNHNN, CDR2 SYGVQD, per germline (reference sequence). CDR3 in amino acids: CASSEASGYTGELFF. The CDR3, as DNA: TGCGCCAGCAGTGAGGCCTCAGGATACACCGGGGAGCTGTTTTTT.

The chain has TRBV5-1 and TRBJ1-5; 7 bases are shared with TRBD1. Germline CDR1 and CDR2: SGHRS and YFSETQ. This CDR3 spans 18 amino acids. Germline trimming cut 4 bases from V and 3 bases from J; bases unmatched to any gene: 16. The CDR3 bases are TGCGCCAGCAGCAGACTCCTGGAACAGGGGTCGATCAATCAGCCCCAGCATTTT. Translated, it gives CASSRLLEQGSINQPQHF.

V and J are TRBV15 and TRBJ1-6; D unclear. Germline V gene lookup returns CDR1 LNHNV and CDR2 YYDKDF (reference sequence). V dropped 0 bases and J dropped 7 bases, with 19 bases sitting between them. CDR3 length equals 18 residues. The CDR3 loop is CATSRDGTPETDNSPLHF. Here the CDR3 DNA reads TGTGCCACCAGCAGAGATGGAACCCCGGAGACTGACAATTCACCCCTCCACTTT. Full variable domain (remainder filled in from reference TRBV15 and TRBJ1-6): DAMVIQNPRYQVTQFGKPVTLSCSQTLNHNVMYWYQQKSSQAPKLLFHYYDKDFNNEADTPDNFQSRRPNTSFCFLDIRSPGLGDTAMYLCATSRDGTPETDNSPLHFGNGTRLTVT.

This clonotype was detected many times. The chain couples TRBV7-9 to TRBJ2-5, with D uncertain. The V gene's germline CDR1 is SEHNR and CDR2 FQNEAQ (reference sequence). The V end lost 3 bases, the J end lost 3 bases, and 5 bases lay between the germline ends. The CDR3 is 12 residues long. This CDR3 is CASSLAEETQYF. In nucleotides, the CDR3 is TGTGCCAGCAGCTTGGCAGAAGAGACCCAGTACTTC.

The chain combines TRBV20-1 with TRBJ1-5; TRBD1 is a possible D gene (5 bases). The germline V gene has CDR1 DFQATT and CDR2 SNEGSKA (reference sequence). The CDR3 contains 13 residues. Trimming took off 6 bases at V and 4 bases at J, with 13 bases between the two ends. CDR3 sequence (DNA): TGCAGTGCCACGACAGACTTAAATCAGCCCCAGCATTTT. Protein product: CSATTDLNQPQHF.

There are a few counts of this clonotype. The chain couples TRBV29-1 to TRBJ1-1, with D unresolved. The CDR3 is 10 residues long. With 6 bases removed from V and 6 bases from J, the gap between germline ends came to 8 bases. Per germline, CDR1 SQVTM and CDR2 ANQGSEA. The CDR3 spells CSVMTAEAFF. CDR3 DNA sequence: TGCAGCGTCATGACCGCTGAAGCTTTCTTT.

The rearrangement joins TRBV19 to TRBJ1-5; 8 positions agree with TRBD1. J gave up 3 bases and V 7 bases, and 5 bases lay outside the gene matches. Germline CDR1 LNHDA, CDR2 SQIVND (reference sequence). This CDR3 is built from 14 residues. The CDR3 reads CASTRQGYNQPQHF. The CDR3 region has the DNA TGTGCCAGTACAAGACAGGGGTACAATCAGCCCCAGCATTTT. The whole variable domain, filled in from reference TRBV19 and TRBJ1-5, reads DGGITQSPKYLFRKEGQNVTLSCEQNLNHDAMYWYRQDPGQGLRLIYYSQIVNDFQKGDIAEGYSVSREKKESFPLTVTSAQKNPTAFYLCASTRQGYNQPQHFGDGTRLSIL.

J is TRBJ2-7 and V is TRBV4-1; D perhaps matches TRBD2 (6 bases). Deletions cut 4 bases from V and 1 base from J, with 11 bases between. This CDR3 has 14 amino acids. The germline V gene has CDR1 MGHRA and CDR2 YSYEKL. CDR3 DNA: TGCGCCAGCAGCCGGATCGGGGGTTCCTACGAGCAGTACTTC. Translating it yields CASSRIGGSYEQYF.